Following are 7 T cell receptor beta chains from one sample sequenced in a study of T cell repertoires in cytomegalovirus infection. These TCRs' antigens remain unknown. TCRdb independently ran MiXCR on the reads; one entry per CDR3 protein. This table holds around 800,000 distinct CDR3 sequences, around a third found once. The material sequenced was cultured CD8+ T cells from PBMCs, taken from culture after CMV antigen stimulation. Every receptor here comes from a human donor in good health (CMV status not recorded). Some clones in this sample may be carry-over from other donors' samples.

The chain is built from TRBV10-2 and TRBJ2-2; 10 bases align to TRBD2. Germline values: CDR1 WSHSY, CDR2 SAAADI. V trimming: 3 bases; J trimming: 4 bases; junction bases outside the gene matches: 5. CDR3 length: 16 residues. In DNA form, the CDR3 reads TGCGCCAGCAGTGAAGGAGCGGGGGGGCCCACCGGGGAGCTGTTTTTT. Translated, it gives CASSEGAGGPTGELFF.

The rearrangement links TRBV27 to TRBJ2-1, with D possibly matching TRBD2 (6 bases). CDR1 is MNHEY and CDR2 is SMNVEV in the germline V gene (reference sequence). This CDR3 contains 15 residues. V lost 7 bases to trimming and J lost 8 bases, with 21 bases between them. In DNA form, the CDR3 reads TGTGCCAGCAAAACCATCGGGGGAATGCGAGATGAGCAGTTCTTC. Protein: CASKTIGGMRDEQFF.

This clonotype was seen many times. V and J are TRBV12-3 or TRBV12-4 and TRBJ2-4; D is unclear. The CDR3 has 16 residues. V lost 4 bases, J lost 0 bases, and 13 bases lay in between. The CDR3 bases are TGTGCCAGCAGTTCTCGACGGAACCTAGCCAAAAACATTCAGTACTTC. It codes for CASSSRRNLAKNIQYF.

Ten or more counts support this clonotype. CDR3 amino acids: CASSRTGGRNEQFF. The CDR3 DNA follows: TGTGCCAGCAGCCGGACAGGGGGCCGGAATGAGCAGTTCTTC. The J gene is TRBJ2-1, the V gene TRBV7-6; 11 nucleotides align to TRBD1. The CDR3 runs to 14 residues. Germline trimming cut 5 bases from V and 7 bases from J; bases unmatched to any gene: 4. Germline V gene data show CDR1 as SGHVS and CDR2 as FNYEAQ.

A few counts support this clonotype. In DNA, the CDR3 is TGTGCCAGCACGTCCGGGGCGTACAATGAGCAGTTCTTC. This encodes CASTSGAYNEQFF. The chain carries TRBV6-1 and TRBJ2-1; D is tentatively TRBD1 or TRBD2 (5 bases each). CDR1 and CDR2 from the germline V gene are MNHNS and SASEGT. The CDR3 length is 13 residues. V was clipped by 7 bases and J by 4 bases, with 11 bases between them.

This clonotype was detected only once. The V gene is TRBV29-1, the J gene TRBJ2-1; 11 positions agree with TRBD2. Germline V gene data show CDR1 as SQVTM and CDR2 as ANQGSEA. With 3 bases clipped from V and 6 bases from J, the junction kept 10 bases outside the gene matches. The CDR3 spans 16 residues. Here the CDR3 reads CSVEGRLAGGFNEQFF. CDR3 nucleotides: TGCAGCGTTGAGGGTCGGCTAGCGGGGGGCTTCAATGAGCAGTTCTTC.

The table lists this clonotype with many counts. The chain employs TRBV7-6 and TRBJ2-2; 7 bases line up with TRBD1. The germline CDR1 and CDR2 sequences are SGHVS and FNYEAQ. Losses at the gene ends were 3 bases for V and 3 bases for J; bases not matched to a gene: 10. This CDR3 is 17 amino acids long. CDR3 DNA sequence: TGTGCCAGCAGCTTCGAACCAACAGGGGTTCACACCGGGGAGCTGTTTTTT. This sequence encodes CASSFEPTGVHTGELFF.